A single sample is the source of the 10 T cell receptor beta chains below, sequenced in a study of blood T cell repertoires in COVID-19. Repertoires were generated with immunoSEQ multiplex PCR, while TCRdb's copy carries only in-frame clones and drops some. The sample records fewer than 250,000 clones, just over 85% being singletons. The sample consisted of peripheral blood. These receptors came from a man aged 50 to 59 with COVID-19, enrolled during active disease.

The CDR3 loop is CASSPRDNQPQHF. The DNA of the CDR3 is TGTGCCAGCTCACCCCGGGATAATCAGCCCCAGCATTTT. The rearrangement links TRBV18 to TRBJ1-5, with unresolved D. The CDR3 sequence is 13 residues long. V lost 3 bases, J lost 4 bases, and 7 bases lay in between. Germline V gene lookup returns CDR1 KGHSH and CDR2 LQKENI.

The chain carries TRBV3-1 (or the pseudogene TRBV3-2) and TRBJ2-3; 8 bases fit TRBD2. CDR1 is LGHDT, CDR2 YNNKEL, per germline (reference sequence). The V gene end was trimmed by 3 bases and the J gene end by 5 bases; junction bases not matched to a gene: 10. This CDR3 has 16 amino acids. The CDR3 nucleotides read TGTGCCAGCAGCCACACGCCGGGACTAGGGGGAGATACGCAGTATTTT. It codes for CASSHTPGLGGDTQYF.

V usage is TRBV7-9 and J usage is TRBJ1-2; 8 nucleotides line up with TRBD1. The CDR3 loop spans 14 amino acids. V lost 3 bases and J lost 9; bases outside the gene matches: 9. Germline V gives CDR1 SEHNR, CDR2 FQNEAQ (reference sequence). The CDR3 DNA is TGTGCCAGCAGCTTGATGACGACAGGGGTCAGCTACACCTTC. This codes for CASSLMTTGVSYTF.

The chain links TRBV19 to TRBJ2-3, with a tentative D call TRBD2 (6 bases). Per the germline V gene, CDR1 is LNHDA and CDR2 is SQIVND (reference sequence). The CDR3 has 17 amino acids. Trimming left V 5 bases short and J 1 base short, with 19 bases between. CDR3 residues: CASSFMGTLARTDTQYF. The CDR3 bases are TGTGCCAGTAGTTTTATGGGGACTCTGGCGCGCACAGATACGCAGTATTTT.

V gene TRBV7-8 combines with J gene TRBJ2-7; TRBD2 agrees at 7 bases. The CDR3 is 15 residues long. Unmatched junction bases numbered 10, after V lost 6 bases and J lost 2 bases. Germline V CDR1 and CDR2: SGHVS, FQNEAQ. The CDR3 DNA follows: TGTGCCAGCAGTCTTTTGGGCGGGAGAGCCTACGAGCAGTACTTC. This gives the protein CASSLLGGRAYEQYF. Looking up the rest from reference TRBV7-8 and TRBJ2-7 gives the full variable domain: GAGVSQSPRYKVAKRGQDVALRCDPISGHVSLFWYQQALGQGPEFLTYFQNEAQLDKSGLPSDRFFAERPEGSVSTLKIQRTQQEDSAVYLCASSLLGGRAYEQYFGPGTRLTVT.

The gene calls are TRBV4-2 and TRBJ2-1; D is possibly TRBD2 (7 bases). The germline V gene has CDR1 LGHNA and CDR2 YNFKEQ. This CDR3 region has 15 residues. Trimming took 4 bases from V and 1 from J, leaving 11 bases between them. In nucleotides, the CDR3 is TGTGCCAGCAGCCGGGCGGGGGCGTCCTACAATGAGCAGTTCTTC. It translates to CASSRAGASYNEQFF.

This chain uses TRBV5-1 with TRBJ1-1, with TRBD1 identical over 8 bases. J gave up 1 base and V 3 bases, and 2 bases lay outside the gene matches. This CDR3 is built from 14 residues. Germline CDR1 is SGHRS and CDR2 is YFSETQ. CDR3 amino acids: CASSSGTGNTEAFF. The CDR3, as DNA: TGCGCCAGCAGCTCCGGGACAGGGAACACTGAAGCTTTCTTT. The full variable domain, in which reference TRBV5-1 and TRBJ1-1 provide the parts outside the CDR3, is KAGVTQTPRYLIKTRGQQVTLSCSPISGHRSVSWYQQTPGQGLQFLFEYFSETQRNKGNFPGRFSGRQFSNSRSEMNVSTLELGDSALYLCASSSGTGNTEAFFGQGTRLTVV.

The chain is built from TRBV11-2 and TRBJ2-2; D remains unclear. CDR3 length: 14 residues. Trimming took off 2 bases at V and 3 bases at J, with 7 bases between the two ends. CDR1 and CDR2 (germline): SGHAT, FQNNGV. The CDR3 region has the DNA TGTGCCAGCAGCTTAAACGGAGACACCGGGGAGCTGTTTTTT. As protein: CASSLNGDTGELFF.

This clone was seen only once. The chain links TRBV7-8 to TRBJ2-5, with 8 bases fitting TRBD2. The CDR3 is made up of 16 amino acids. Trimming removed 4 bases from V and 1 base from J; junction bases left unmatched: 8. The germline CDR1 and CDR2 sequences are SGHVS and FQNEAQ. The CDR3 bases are TGTGCCAGCAGCTCGGGGGGGGCTAGGGTCCAAGAGACCCAGTACTTC. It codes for CASSSGGARVQETQYF.

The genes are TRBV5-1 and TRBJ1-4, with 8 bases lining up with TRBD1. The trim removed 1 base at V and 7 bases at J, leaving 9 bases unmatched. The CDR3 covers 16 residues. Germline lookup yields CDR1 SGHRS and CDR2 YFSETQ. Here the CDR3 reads CASSLSRTGWGEKLFF. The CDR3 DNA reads TGCGCCAGCAGCTTGTCGAGGACAGGGTGGGGTGAAAAACTGTTTTTT.